This TCR beta chain was captured by sequencing in a study of T cell responses to AZD1222 COVID-19 vaccine. Whole-study findings and limits: Targets within unmutated variant regions were reportedly found for nearly half of spike-specific TCRs. Spike-specific TCR breadth and depth were elevated following two AZD1222 doses. White British ancestry dominated among donors, who included more females, and clonal diversity was possibly underestimated.

The repertoire was sequenced with immunoSEQ multiplex PCR; TCRdb's copy has only in-frame clones and lacks some. The sample includes more than 85,000 clones, approximately 82% seen only once; the top ten take 20% to 25%. Remarks on this clone: What it binds is not known.

Germline assignment: CDR1 SGHTA and CDR2 FQGNSA. V dropped 5 bases and J dropped 7; count of bases not matched to a gene: 15. The CDR3 runs 18 residues. Specimen: peripheral blood, collected on day 0 of AZD1222 vaccination. The clonotype was recovered from an adult in good health. V gene TRBV7-2 combines with J gene TRBJ2-7; 15 bases agree with TRBD2. The CDR3 sequence: CASSPGLAGGRLYGEQYF. CDR3 coding DNA: TGTGCCAGCAGCCCTGGACTAGCGGGAGGGCGTCTATACGGAGAGCAGTACTTC.